This TCR beta chain comes out of a study of blood T cell repertoires in COVID-19. As for the study in general: Sample material is recorded as cDNA or gDNA derived from T cells, B-cell-depleted T cells, or PBMCs.

Trimming took 6 bases from V and 5 from J, leaving 16 bases between them. This CDR3 comprises 15 residues. CDR1 is MDHEN, CDR2 SYDVKM, per germline. Sequencing was performed with immunoSEQ multiplex PCR; in TCRdb, only in-frame clones are kept and a portion is missing. The sample comprises around 100,000 clones, roughly nine tenths of which are singletons, and 15% to 20% rests with the top ten. Sequencing used peripheral blood. The source is a woman at least 80 years old in a cohort sampled during active COVID-19. The V call is TRBV28, the J call TRBJ1-4; D uncertain. The DNA for the CDR3 is TGTGCCAGCAGGACCCCCGGGAACTCAAATGAAAAACTGTTTTTT. This sequence encodes CASRTPGNSNEKLFF.